What follows describes a single T cell receptor beta chain. This entry is derived from a study of OX40 agonist ivuxolimab in advanced cancers. CDR3 length: 13 amino acids. V was clipped by 5 bases and J by 7 bases, with 12 bases between them. Germline CDR1 and CDR2: MDHEN and SYDVKM. Sequencing was performed with immunoSEQ multiplex PCR; in TCRdb, only in-frame clones are kept and a portion is missing. The sample holds tens of thousands of clones; roughly 92% are singletons and the top ten take more than 0.95%. This receptor was obtained from an adult with an advanced solid tumor such as melanoma, head and neck, liver or kidney cancer. The V call is TRBV28, the J call TRBJ1-5, with D possibly TRBD1 on 6 matching bases. The source material was CD4+ or CD8+ T cells sorted from blood, sampled in a trial of the OX40 agonist ivuxolimab. The chain's CDR3 is CASSQGLGQPQHF. CDR3 DNA: TGTGCCAGCAGTCAGGGGCTTGGCCAGCCCCAGCATTTT.